This TCR beta chain was sequenced for a study of Graves' ophthalmopathy and Graves' hyperthyroidism. Overall study context: Stable hyperthyroidism referred to disease that showed no ophthalmopathy within 18 months of follow-up. Study conclusions and caveats: With just under 71% sensitivity and approximately 72% specificity, the model predicted ophthalmopathy progression.

RNA transcripts yielded amplified TCR beta CDR3 regions. Scientists carried out first-round RT-PCR using HTBI primers and then a second-round multiplex PCR. Each CDR3 protein gets one entry after TCRdb re-called the multiplex PCR reads with MiXCR. The sample contains around 1.1 million distinct CDR3 sequences, 35% to 40% of which appear only once. There are 14 residues in the CDR3. Germline CDR1 and CDR2: LNHDA and SQIVND (reference sequence). The V gene lost 3 bases and the J gene lost 6 bases, with 14 bases spanning the gap. In its sample, this clonotype was seen many times. Antigen: not known. This receptor was obtained from an adult man with Graves' hyperthyroidism. The sequencing sample was made of peripheral blood or thyroid tissue (not recorded which). The chain carries TRBV19 and TRBJ1-2; a possible D gene is TRBD1 (5 bases). The CDR3 is CASSIGTLTDGYTF. For the CDR3, the DNA is TGTGCCAGTAGTATTGGGACTCTTACGGATGGCTACACCTTC. The entire variable domain, with the rest obtained from reference TRBV19 and TRBJ1-2, is as follows: DGGITQSPKYLFRKEGQNVTLSCEQNLNHDAMYWYRQDPGQGLRLIYYSQIVNDFQKGDIAEGYSVSREKKESFPLTVTSAQKNPTAFYLCASSIGTLTDGYTFGSGTRLTVV.